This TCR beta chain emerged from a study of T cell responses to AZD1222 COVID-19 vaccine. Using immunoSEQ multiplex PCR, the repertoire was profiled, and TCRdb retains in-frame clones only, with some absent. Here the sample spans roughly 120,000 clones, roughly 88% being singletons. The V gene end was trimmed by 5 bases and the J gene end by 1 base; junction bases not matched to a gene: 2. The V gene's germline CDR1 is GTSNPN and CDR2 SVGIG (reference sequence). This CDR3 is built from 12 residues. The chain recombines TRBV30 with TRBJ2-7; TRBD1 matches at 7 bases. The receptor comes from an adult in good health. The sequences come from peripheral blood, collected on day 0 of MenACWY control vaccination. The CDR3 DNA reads TGTGCCTGGGACAGGGATTCCTACGAGCAGTACTTC. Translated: CAWDRDSYEQYF.